One sample yielded the 22 T cell receptor beta chains listed below, sequenced in a study of T cells in localized non-small cell lung cancer (dated by TCRdb to the early 2020s). The library was produced with the immunoSEQ multiplex PCR assay. TCRdb retrieved this table from immuneACCESS and kept in-frame rearrangements only. Not all clones are present; in checked studies, unresolved V genes account for under half, and no reason is known for the remainder. The sample table holds approximately 81,000 clones, of which roughly 91% were seen once. The ten largest clones take up about 20% of the sample. Specimen: peripheral blood, collected before any cancer treatment. These receptors were taken from a woman aged 35-75 years with stage I squamous cell lung carcinoma.

This clone turned up a few times. CDR3 residues: CASRITGGGGNTIYF. CDR3 in DNA: TGTGCCAGCCGGATTACAGGGGGCGGGGGAAACACCATATATTTT. This chain uses TRBV27 with TRBJ1-3; TRBD1 matches 9 bases. CDR3 length: 15 amino acids. V was clipped by 8 bases and J by 4 bases; unmatched bases: 9. Germline-derived CDR1 and CDR2 are MNHEY and SMNVEV (reference sequence).

This clone showed up just once. The chain uses TRBV6-4 and TRBJ2-2; 9 bases map to TRBD1. Germline trimming cut 9 bases from V and 6 bases from J; bases unmatched to any gene: 8. This CDR3 has 14 amino acids. Germline V gene lookup returns CDR1 MRHNA and CDR2 SNTAGT. For the CDR3, the DNA is TGTGCCAGGACCGGGACAGGGAAACCCGGGGAGCTGTTTTTT. This encodes CARTGTGKPGELFF.

The CDR3: CASSYSGQGRNQPQHF. In DNA form, the CDR3 reads TGTGCCAGCAGTTACTCGGGACAGGGGCGGAATCAGCCCCAGCATTTT. This sequence joins TRBV6-6 and TRBJ1-5; 10 nucleotides line up with TRBD1. Germline loops: CDR1 MNHNY, CDR2 SVGAGI (reference sequence). V trimming: 0 bases; J trimming: 4 bases; junction bases outside the gene matches: 3. This CDR3 is built from 16 residues.

This clone was recorded a few times. The chain has TRBV5-4 and TRBJ1-1; TRBD1 is a possible D gene (5 bases). The CDR3 length is 14 residues. Between the trimmed V and J ends, which lost 2 bases and 2 bases, there was a span of 10 bases. Germline V lookup: CDR1 SGHNT, CDR2 YYREEE (reference sequence). CDR3 protein: CASSFGGPNTEAFF. Written as DNA, the CDR3 is TGTGCCAGCAGCTTTGGGGGTCCAAACACTGAAGCTTTCTTT.

The rearrangement uses TRBV4-1 and TRBJ2-7, with D unclear. The germline V gene encodes CDR1 MGHRA and CDR2 YSYEKL. The germline V and J ends were trimmed by 3 bases and 4 bases, with 16 bases remaining between them. CDR3 size: 15 residues. The CDR3 nucleotides read TGCGCCAGCAGCCACTCCGACTCGGTGGGGTACGAGCAGTACTTC. Encoded protein: CASSHSDSVGYEQYF.

The chain uses TRBV6-5 and TRBJ2-7; 8 bases map to TRBD1. This CDR3 contains 14 residues. After removal of 5 bases from V and 2 bases from J, the junction contained 5 bases not matched to a gene. Germline values: CDR1 MNHEY, CDR2 SVGAGI. The CDR3 DNA reads as TGTGCCAGCAGTGGAAGACAGGGGCCCTACGAGCAGTACTTC. Residues: CASSGRQGPYEQYF.

The genes are TRBV5-1 and TRBJ2-5; unclear D gene. The germline V gene encodes CDR1 SGHRS and CDR2 YFSETQ. With 1 base removed from V and 0 bases from J, the gap between germline ends came to 1 base. The CDR3 covers 12 residues. The CDR3 coding sequence is TGCGCCAGCAGCTTGCACCAAGAGACCCAGTACTTC. Residues: CASSLHQETQYF.

V is TRBV28 and J is TRBJ1-1; D remains unclear. CDR3 size: 14 residues. The V and J ends lost 4 bases and 2 bases respectively, with 11 bases between them. Germline assignment: CDR1 MDHEN and CDR2 SYDVKM. CDR3 in amino acids: CASSSAEPNTEAFF. DNA for the CDR3: TGTGCCAGCAGTTCAGCGGAGCCTAACACTGAAGCTTTCTTT.

V usage is TRBV9 and J usage is TRBJ2-1; 8 bases fit TRBD2. Germline assignment: CDR1 SGDLS and CDR2 YYNGEE. With 7 bases clipped from V and 4 bases from J, the junction kept 10 bases outside the gene matches. The CDR3 covers 15 residues. CDR3 coding DNA: TGTGCCAGCGCACCCACGGGGGGGCAGTACAATGAGCAGTTCTTC. This sequence encodes CASAPTGGQYNEQFF.

This chain connects TRBV5-6 to TRBJ2-5; possibly TRBD1 for D (5 bases). Trimming took off 0 bases at V and 2 bases at J, with 5 bases between the two ends. Germline V gives CDR1 SGHDT, CDR2 YYEEEE. The CDR3 extends over 13 amino acids. The CDR3 DNA reads as TGTGCCAGCAGCTTGGACAGGCAAGAGACCCAGTACTTC. Its translation: CASSLDRQETQYF. Drawing the rest from reference TRBV5-6 and TRBJ2-5, the complete variable domain is DAGVTQSPTHLIKTRGQQVTLRCSPKSGHDTVSWYQQALGQGPQFIFQYYEEEERQRGNFPDRFSGHQFPNYSSELNVNALLLGDSALYLCASSLDRQETQYFGPGTRLLVL.

The chain employs TRBV27 and TRBJ2-7; D unclear. The CDR3 has 12 amino acids. Germline CDR1 is MNHEY and CDR2 is SMNVEV (reference sequence). The V end lost 6 bases, the J end lost 7 bases, and 13 bases lay between the germline ends. The DNA of the CDR3 is TGTGCCAGCAGCCCTCCCGGTCGGGAGCAGTACTTC. Translating gives CASSPPGREQYF.

The V gene is TRBV12-5, the J gene TRBJ2-7; 8 bases fit TRBD2. V was pared by 2 bases and J by 6 bases, with 6 bases of the junction left unmatched. Per the germline V gene, CDR1 is LGHNT and CDR2 is FRNRAP. The CDR3 is made up of 14 amino acids. The CDR3 sequence: CASGLSGGGREQYF. The CDR3, as DNA: TGTGCTAGTGGTTTGTCCGGGGGGGGCCGCGAGCAGTACTTC.

The chain uses TRBV12-1 and TRBJ1-2. TRBV12-1 counts as a pseudogene. The CDR3 is 14 amino acids. The CDR3 here is CASSYVRLGGGYTF. CDR3 bases: TGTGCCAGCAGCTATGTCCGCTTAGGCGGTGGCTACACCTTC.

This chain links TRBV5-6 with TRBJ2-1, with D unclear. Trimming removed 4 bases from V and 5 bases from J, with 10 bases in between. Germline CDR1 SGHDT, CDR2 YYEEEE. CDR3 length: 13 residues. This chain's CDR3 is CASSPRSNNEQFF. The DNA of the CDR3 is TGTGCCAGCAGCCCCCGATCGAACAATGAGCAGTTCTTC.

For the CDR3, the DNA is TGTGCCAGCAGCCACTCCCGGACCAACACCGGGGAGCTGTTTTTT. Translating gives CASSHSRTNTGELFF. The chain couples TRBV5-4 to TRBJ2-2, with D uncertain. The CDR3 extends over 15 amino acids. V gave up 4 bases and J gave up 2 bases, with 12 bases separating them. Germline CDR1 SGHNT, CDR2 YYREEE (reference sequence). Looking up the rest from reference TRBV5-4 and TRBJ2-2 gives the full variable domain: ETGVTQSPTHLIKTRGQQVTLRCSSQSGHNTVSWYQQALGQGPQFIFQYYREEENGRGNFPPRFSGLQFPNYSSELNVNALELDDSALYLCASSHSRTNTGELFFGEGSRLTVL.

CDR3 bases: TGCGCCAGCAGCCAATCTAGCGGGTTCGCCTACGAGCAGTACTTC. Encoded protein: CASSQSSGFAYEQYF. This sequence joins TRBV4-1 and TRBJ2-7; 8 positions match TRBD2. J was trimmed by 2 bases and V by 2 bases; bases with no gene match: 5. CDR3 length: 15 residues. Per the germline V gene, CDR1 is MGHRA and CDR2 is YSYEKL.

The chain uses TRBV2 and TRBJ1-5; D ambiguous. Between the trimmed V and J ends, which lost 3 bases and 4 bases, there was a span of 7 bases. The CDR3 runs 13 residues. Germline-derived CDR1 and CDR2 are SNHLY and FYNNEI. The CDR3 loop reads CASSDSGNQPQHF. The CDR3 DNA reads TGTGCCAGCAGTGATAGCGGGAATCAGCCCCAGCATTTT. Full variable domain (rest looked up from reference TRBV2 and TRBJ1-5): EPEVTQTPSHQVTQMGQEVILRCVPISNHLYFYWYRQILGQKVEFLVSFYNNEISEKSEIFDDQFSVERPDGSNFTLKIRSTKLEDSAMYFCASSDSGNQPQHFGDGTRLSIL.

The gene calls are TRBV10-3 and TRBJ1-2, with 7 bases lining up with TRBD1. This CDR3 is 16 amino acids long. Germline CDR1 ENHRY, CDR2 SYGVKD. The junction had 4 bases not matched to a gene; V was cut back by 0 bases and J by 0 bases. The CDR3 protein is CAISESWQGANYGYTF. The CDR3 DNA reads TGTGCCATCAGTGAGTCTTGGCAGGGGGCTAACTATGGCTACACCTTC.

V is TRBV29-1 and J is TRBJ2-1, with D possibly TRBD1 on 6 matching bases. CDR1 and CDR2 (germline): SQVTM, ANQGSEA. V was clipped by 8 bases and J by 2 bases, with 16 bases between them. CDR3 length: 14 amino acids. The CDR3 coding sequence is TGCAGCATTACGGCACAGGGACCCTACAATGAGCAGTTCTTC. This codes for CSITAQGPYNEQFF.

The chain couples TRBV7-2 to TRBJ1-1; weak D call: TRBD1 (5 bases). Germline assignment: CDR1 SGHTA and CDR2 FQGNSA. The CDR3 is made up of 15 amino acids. Trimming removed 0 bases from V and 4 bases from J, with 12 bases in between. The CDR3 spells CASSLALGGGTEAFF. CDR3 bases: TGTGCCAGCAGCTTAGCGTTGGGCGGGGGCACTGAAGCTTTCTTT.

This clone has a handful of counts. This rearrangement joins TRBV25-1 to TRBJ1-6; 9 positions match TRBD1. The trim removed 3 bases at V and 9 bases at J, leaving 6 bases unmatched. CDR3 length equals 15 residues. Germline CDR1 MGHDK, CDR2 SYGVNS. CDR3 residues: CASSETGGRGSPLHF. The CDR3 coding sequence is TGTGCCAGCAGTGAGACAGGGGGACGAGGTTCACCCCTCCACTTT.

This chain connects TRBV5-1 to TRBJ2-7, with D perhaps being TRBD1 or TRBD2 (6 bases each). Per germline, CDR1 SGHRS and CDR2 YFSETQ. The V end was cut by 5 bases, the J end by 3 bases, with 18 bases between. CDR3 size: 15 residues. CDR3 nucleotides: TGCGCCAGCAGAGCAGGGGATGGGGACTTCTACGAGCAGTACTTC. It is translated as CASRAGDGDFYEQYF.